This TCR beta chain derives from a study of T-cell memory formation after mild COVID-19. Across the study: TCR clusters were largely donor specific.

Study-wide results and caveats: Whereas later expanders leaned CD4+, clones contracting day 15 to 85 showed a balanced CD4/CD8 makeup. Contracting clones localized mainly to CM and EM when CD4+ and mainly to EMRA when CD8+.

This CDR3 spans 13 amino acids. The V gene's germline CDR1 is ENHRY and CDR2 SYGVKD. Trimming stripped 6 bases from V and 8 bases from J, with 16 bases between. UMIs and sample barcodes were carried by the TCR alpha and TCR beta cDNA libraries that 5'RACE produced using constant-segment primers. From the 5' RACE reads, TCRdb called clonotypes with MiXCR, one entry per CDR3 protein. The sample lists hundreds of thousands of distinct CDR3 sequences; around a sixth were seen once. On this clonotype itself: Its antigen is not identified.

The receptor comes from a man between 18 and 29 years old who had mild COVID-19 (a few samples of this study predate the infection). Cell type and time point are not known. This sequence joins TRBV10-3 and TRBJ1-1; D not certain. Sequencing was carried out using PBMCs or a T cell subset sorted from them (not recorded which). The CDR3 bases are TGTGCCATCAGACCCACGGCGGAGAGGGAAGCTTTCTTT. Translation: CAIRPTAEREAFF.